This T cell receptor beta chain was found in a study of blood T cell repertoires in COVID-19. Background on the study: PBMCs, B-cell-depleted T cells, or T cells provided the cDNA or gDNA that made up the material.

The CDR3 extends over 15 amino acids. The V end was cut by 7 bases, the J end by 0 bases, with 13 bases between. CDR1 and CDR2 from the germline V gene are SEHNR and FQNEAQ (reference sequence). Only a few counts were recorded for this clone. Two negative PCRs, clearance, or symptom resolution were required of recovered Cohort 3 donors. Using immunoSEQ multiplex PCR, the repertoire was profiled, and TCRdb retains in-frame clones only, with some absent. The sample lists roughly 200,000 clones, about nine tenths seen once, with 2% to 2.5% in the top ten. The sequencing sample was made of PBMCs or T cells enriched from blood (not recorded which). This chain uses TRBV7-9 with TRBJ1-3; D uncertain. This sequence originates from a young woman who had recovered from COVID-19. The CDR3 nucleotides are TGTGCCAGCAAATTAAGAGGAGTCTCTGGAAACACCATATATTTT. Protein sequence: CASKLRGVSGNTIYF.